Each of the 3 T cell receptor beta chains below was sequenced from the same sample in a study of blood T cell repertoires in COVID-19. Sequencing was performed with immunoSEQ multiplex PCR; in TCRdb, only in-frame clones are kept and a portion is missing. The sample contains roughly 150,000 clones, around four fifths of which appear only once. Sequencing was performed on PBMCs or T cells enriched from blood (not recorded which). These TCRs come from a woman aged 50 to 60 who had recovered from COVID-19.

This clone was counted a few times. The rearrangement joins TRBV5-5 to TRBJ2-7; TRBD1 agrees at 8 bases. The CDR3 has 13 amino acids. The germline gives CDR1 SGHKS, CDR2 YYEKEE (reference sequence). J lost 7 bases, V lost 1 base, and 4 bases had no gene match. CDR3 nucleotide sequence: TGTGCCAGCAGCTTGAGGACAGGGAATGAGCAGTACTTC. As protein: CASSLRTGNEQYF.

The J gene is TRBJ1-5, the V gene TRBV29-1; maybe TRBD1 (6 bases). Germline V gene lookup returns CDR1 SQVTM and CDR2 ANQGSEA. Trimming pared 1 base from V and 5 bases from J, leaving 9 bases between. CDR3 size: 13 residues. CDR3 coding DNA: TGCAGCGTTGAAGTGGGGGCGGATCAGCCCCAGCATTTT. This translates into CSVEVGADQPQHF.

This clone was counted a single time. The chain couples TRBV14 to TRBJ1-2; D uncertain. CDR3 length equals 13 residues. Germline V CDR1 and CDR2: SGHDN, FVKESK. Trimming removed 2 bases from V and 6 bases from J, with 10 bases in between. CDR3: CASSQYGMDGYTF. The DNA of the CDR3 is TGTGCCAGCAGCCAATACGGGATGGATGGCTACACCTTC. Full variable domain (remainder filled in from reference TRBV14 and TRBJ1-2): EAGVTQFPSHSVIEKGQTVTLRCDPISGHDNLYWYRRVMGKEIKFLLHFVKESKQDESGMPNNRFLAERTGGTYSTLKVQPAELEDSGVYFCASSQYGMDGYTFGSGTRLTVV.